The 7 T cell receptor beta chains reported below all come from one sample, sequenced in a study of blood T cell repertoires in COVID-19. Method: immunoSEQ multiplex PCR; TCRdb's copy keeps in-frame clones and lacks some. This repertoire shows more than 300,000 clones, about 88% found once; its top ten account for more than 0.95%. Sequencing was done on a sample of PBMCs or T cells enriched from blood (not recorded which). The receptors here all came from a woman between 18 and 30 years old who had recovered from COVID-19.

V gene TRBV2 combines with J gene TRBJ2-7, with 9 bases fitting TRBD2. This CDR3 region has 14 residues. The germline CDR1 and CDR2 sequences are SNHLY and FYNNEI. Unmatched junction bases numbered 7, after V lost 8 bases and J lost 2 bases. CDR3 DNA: TGTGCCAGCCGAGGGCTAGCGGGGACCTACGAGCAGTACTTC. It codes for CASRGLAGTYEQYF.

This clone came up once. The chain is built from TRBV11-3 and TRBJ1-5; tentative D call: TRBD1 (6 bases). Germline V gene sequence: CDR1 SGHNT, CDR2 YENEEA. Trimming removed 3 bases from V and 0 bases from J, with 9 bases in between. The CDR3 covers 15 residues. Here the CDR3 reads CASSFGQYSNQPQHF. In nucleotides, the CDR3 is TGTGCCAGCAGCTTCGGACAGTATAGCAATCAGCCCCAGCATTTT.

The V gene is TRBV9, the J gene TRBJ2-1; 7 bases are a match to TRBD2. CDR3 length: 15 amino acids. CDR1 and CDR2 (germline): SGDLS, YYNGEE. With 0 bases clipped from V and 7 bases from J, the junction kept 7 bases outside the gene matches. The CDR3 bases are TGTGCCAGCAGCGTAGAGGGGCGGGGGTCTAATGAGCAGTTCTTC. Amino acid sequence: CASSVEGRGSNEQFF.

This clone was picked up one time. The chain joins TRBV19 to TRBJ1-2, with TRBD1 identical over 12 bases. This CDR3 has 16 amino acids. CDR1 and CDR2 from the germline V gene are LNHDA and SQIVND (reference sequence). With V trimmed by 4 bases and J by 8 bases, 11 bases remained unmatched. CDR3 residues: CASSSHRDRGREGYTF. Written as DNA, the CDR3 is TGTGCCAGTAGTAGCCACCGGGACAGGGGGCGCGAGGGCTACACCTTC.

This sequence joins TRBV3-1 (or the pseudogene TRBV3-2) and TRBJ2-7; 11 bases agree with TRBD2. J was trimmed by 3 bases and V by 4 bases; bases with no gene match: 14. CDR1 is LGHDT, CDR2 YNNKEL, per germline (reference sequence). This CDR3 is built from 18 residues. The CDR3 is CASSPSTSGGYLSYEQYF. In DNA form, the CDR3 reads TGTGCCAGCAGCCCCAGCACTAGCGGGGGCTACTTAAGCTACGAGCAGTACTTC.

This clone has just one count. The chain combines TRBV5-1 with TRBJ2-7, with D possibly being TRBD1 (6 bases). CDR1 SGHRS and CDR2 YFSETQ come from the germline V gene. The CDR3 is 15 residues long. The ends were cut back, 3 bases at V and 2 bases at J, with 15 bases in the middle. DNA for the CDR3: TGCGCCAGCAGCTCGGTCCGGGGACAAGCCTACGAGCAGTACTTC. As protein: CASSSVRGQAYEQYF.

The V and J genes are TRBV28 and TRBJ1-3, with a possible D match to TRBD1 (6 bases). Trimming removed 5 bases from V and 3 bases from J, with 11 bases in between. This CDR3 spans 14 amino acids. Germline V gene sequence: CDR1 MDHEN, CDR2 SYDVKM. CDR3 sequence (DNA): TGTGCCAGCAGTACGATGGACAGTGGAAACACCATATATTTT. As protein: CASSTMDSGNTIYF.